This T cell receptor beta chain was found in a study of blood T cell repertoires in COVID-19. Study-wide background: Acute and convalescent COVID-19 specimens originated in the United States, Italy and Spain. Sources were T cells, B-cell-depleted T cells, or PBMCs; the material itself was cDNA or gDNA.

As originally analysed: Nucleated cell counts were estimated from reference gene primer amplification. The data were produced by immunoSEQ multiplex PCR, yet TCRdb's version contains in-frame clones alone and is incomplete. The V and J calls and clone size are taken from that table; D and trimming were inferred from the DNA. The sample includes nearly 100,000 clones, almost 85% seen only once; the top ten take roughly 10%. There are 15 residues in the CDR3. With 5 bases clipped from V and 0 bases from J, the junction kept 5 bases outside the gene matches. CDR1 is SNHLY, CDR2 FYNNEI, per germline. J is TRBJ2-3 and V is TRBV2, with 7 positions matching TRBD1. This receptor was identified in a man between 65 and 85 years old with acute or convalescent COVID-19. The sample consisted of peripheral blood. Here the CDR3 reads CASSPTGQSTDTQYF. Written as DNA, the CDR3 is TGTGCCAGCAGTCCTACGGGACAGAGCACAGATACGCAGTATTTT.